The 11 T cell receptor beta chains reported below all come from one sample, sequenced in a study of graft-versus-host responses after intestinal transplantation. The data were produced by immunoSEQ multiplex PCR, yet TCRdb's version contains in-frame clones alone and is incomplete. The table records around 5,200 clones, about two thirds of them present only once. From the graft tissue, intraepithelial and lamina propria lymphocytes were released through processing. The source was ileum tissue, collected about 250 days after intestinal transplant. All receptors derive from a human patient who received an intestinal transplant, so some T cells may come from the graft donor.

The gene calls are TRBV15 and TRBJ1-1, with 7 positions matching TRBD1. The CDR3 totals 14 residues. The germline V gene has CDR1 LNHNV and CDR2 YYDKDF (reference sequence). The V and J ends lost 10 bases and 1 base, in that order; junction bases with no gene match: 9. The DNA of the CDR3 is TGTGCCATAACCCACAGGGGCTGGAACACTGAAGCTTTCTTT. Translating it yields CAITHRGWNTEAFF.

V is TRBV27 and J is TRBJ1-2; possibly TRBD1 for D (6 bases). The ends were cut back, 5 bases at V and 3 bases at J, with 13 bases in the middle. Germline CDR1 MNHEY, CDR2 SMNVEV (reference sequence). The CDR3 sequence is 14 residues long. The CDR3 coding sequence is TGTGCCAGCAGTAGACAGGTTCTGGACTATGGCTACACCTTC. Protein: CASSRQVLDYGYTF.

In regard to this clone: A far larger clone is off by one base, so a read error is likely. The CDR3, as DNA: TGCGCCAGCTCGTCCCAGGGGGCTTTGGATTCACCCCCCCACTTT. It translates to CASSSQGALDSPPHF. V and J are TRBV5-1 and TRBJ1-6, with TRBD1 matching 8 bases. This CDR3 is 15 amino acids long. Per the germline V gene, CDR1 is SGHRS and CDR2 is YFSETQ.

This clone was counted between two and nine times. V usage is TRBV7-9 and J usage is TRBJ2-3; 9 bases are a match to TRBD2. CDR3 size: 15 residues. The junction had 5 bases not matched to a gene; V was cut back by 5 bases and J by 2 bases. The germline gives CDR1 SEHNR, CDR2 FQNEAQ (reference sequence). The CDR3 protein is CASSVGLALTDTQYF. Written as DNA, the CDR3 is TGTGCCAGCAGCGTGGGACTAGCCCTCACAGATACGCAGTATTTT.

V usage is TRBV11-3 and J usage is TRBJ2-7; TRBD1 matches 8 bases. CDR3 size: 12 residues. V was pared by 4 bases and J by 4 bases, with 0 bases of the junction left unmatched. The germline gives CDR1 SGHNT, CDR2 YENEEA. DNA for the CDR3: TGTGCCAGCAGCTACAGGGGGTACGAGCAGTACTTC. The encoded protein is CASSYRGYEQYF.

The chain couples TRBV7-9 to TRBJ2-6; D perhaps matches TRBD2 (6 bases). CDR3 size: 15 residues. The V end lost 4 bases, the J end lost 2 bases, and 9 bases lay between the germline ends. Germline V gene data show CDR1 as SEHNR and CDR2 as FQNEAQ (reference sequence). CDR3 amino acids: CASSSTGAGANVLTF. The CDR3 nucleotides read TGTGCCAGCAGCTCCACGGGGGCTGGGGCCAACGTCCTGACTTTC. Variable domain in full (rest from reference TRBV7-9 and TRBJ2-6): DTGVSQNPRHKITKRGQNVTFRCDPISEHNRLYWYRQTLGQGPEFLTYFQNEAQLEKSRLLSDRFSAERPKGSFSTLEIQRTEQGDSAMYLCASSSTGAGANVLTFGAGSRLTVL.

The chain has TRBV11-1 and TRBJ2-1, with 9 bases lining up with TRBD2. Germline V CDR1 and CDR2: SGHAT, FQDESV (reference sequence). V lost 0 bases and J lost 4; bases outside the gene matches: 4. The CDR3 sequence is 16 residues long. The CDR3 DNA follows: TGTGCCAGCAGCTTAGCGCGTCTAGCGGGGTACAATGAGCAGTTCTTC. Residues: CASSLARLAGYNEQFF. The entire variable domain, with the rest obtained from reference TRBV11-1 and TRBJ2-1, is as follows: EAEVAQSPRYKITEKSQAVAFWCDPISGHATLYWYRQILGQGPELLVQFQDESVVDDSQLPKDRFSAERLKGVDSTLKIQPAELGDSAMYLCASSLARLAGYNEQFFGPGTRLTVL.

This clone was observed a handful of times. This sequence joins TRBV12-5 and TRBJ2-5, with 7 nucleotides matching TRBD2. Germline-derived CDR1 and CDR2 are LGHNT and FRNRAP. The CDR3 is 15 residues long. Trimming took 0 bases from V and 2 from J; bases not matched to a gene: 3. The CDR3 sequence: CASGLVPGLQETQYF. Here the CDR3 DNA reads TGTGCTAGTGGTTTGGTACCGGGACTACAAGAGACCCAGTACTTC.

The rearrangement links TRBV7-9 to TRBJ2-1, with 11 bases lining up with TRBD2. The trim removed 4 bases at V and 1 base at J, leaving 6 bases unmatched. Germline CDR1 and CDR2: SEHNR and FQNEAQ (reference sequence). This CDR3 has 17 residues. CDR3 in DNA: TGTGCCAGCAGCTACCCGCTAGCGGGGGGTTCCTACAATGAGCAGTTCTTC. This gives the protein CASSYPLAGGSYNEQFF.

The V call is TRBV9, the J call TRBJ1-6; D not certain. Trimming took 6 bases from V and 8 from J, leaving 6 bases between them. Germline V gene sequence: CDR1 SGDLS, CDR2 YYNGEE. The CDR3 consists of 11 residues. The CDR3 protein is CASILYSPLHF. The CDR3 DNA follows: TGTGCCAGCATCCTATATTCACCCCTCCACTTT.

A few counts support this clone. The V gene is TRBV4-3, the J gene TRBJ2-2, with 7 bases identical to TRBD1. Germline loops: CDR1 LGHNA, CDR2 YSLEER. Germline trimming cut 4 bases from V and 1 base from J; bases unmatched to any gene: 9. The CDR3 is 17 residues long. CDR3 sequence: CASSLFKGGLNTGELFF. As DNA, the CDR3 is TGCGCCAGCAGCCTTTTCAAAGGGGGCCTGAACACCGGGGAGCTGTTTTTT.